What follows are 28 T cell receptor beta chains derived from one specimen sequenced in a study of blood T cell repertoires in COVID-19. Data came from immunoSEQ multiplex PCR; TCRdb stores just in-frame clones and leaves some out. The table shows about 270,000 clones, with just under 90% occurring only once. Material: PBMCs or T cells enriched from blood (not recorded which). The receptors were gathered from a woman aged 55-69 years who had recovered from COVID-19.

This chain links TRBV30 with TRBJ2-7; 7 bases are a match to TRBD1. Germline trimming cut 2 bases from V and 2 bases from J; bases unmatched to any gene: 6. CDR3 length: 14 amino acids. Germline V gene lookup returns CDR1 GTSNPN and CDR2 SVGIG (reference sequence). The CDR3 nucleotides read TGTGCCTGGAGTTTAGGGGGCGTTCCCTACGAGCAGTACTTC. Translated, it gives CAWSLGGVPYEQYF.

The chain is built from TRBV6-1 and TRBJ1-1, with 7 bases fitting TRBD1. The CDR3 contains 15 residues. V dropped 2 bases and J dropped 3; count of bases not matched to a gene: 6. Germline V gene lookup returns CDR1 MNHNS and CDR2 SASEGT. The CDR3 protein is CASSETVTGHTEAFF. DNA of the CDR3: TGTGCCAGCAGTGAAACCGTGACAGGGCACACTGAAGCTTTCTTT.

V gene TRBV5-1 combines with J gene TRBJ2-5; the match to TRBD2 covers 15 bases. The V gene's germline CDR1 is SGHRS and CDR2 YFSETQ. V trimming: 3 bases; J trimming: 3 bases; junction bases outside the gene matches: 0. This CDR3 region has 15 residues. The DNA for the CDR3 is TGCGCCAGCAGCTGGACTAGCGGGAGGGAAGAGACCCAGTACTTC. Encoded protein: CASSWTSGREETQYF.

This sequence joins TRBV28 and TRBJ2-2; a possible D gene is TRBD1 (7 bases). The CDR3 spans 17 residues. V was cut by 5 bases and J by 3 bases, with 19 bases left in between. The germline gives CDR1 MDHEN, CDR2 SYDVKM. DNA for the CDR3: TGTGCCAGCAGTGGAGGGGGCGTGGACGGCTACACCGGGGAGCTGTTTTTT. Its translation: CASSGGGVDGYTGELFF.

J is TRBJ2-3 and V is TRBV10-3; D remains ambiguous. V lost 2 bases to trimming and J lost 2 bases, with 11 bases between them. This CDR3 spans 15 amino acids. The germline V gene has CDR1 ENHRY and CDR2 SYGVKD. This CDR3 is CAISELGELTDTQYF. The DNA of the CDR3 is TGTGCCATCAGTGAGCTCGGTGAACTCACAGATACGCAGTATTTT.

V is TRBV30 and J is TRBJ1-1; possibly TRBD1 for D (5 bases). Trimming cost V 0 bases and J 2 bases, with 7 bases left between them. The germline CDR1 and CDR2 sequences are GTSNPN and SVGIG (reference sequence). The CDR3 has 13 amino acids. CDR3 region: CAWSVQVNTEAFF. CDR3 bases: TGTGCCTGGAGTGTACAGGTTAACACTGAAGCTTTCTTT.

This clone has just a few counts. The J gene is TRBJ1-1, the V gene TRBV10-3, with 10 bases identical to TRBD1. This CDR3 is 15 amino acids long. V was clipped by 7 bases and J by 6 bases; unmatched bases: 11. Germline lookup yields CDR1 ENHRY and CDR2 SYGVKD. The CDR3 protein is CAITNLGQGNAEAFF. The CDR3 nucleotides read TGTGCCATCACCAATCTGGGACAGGGGAATGCTGAAGCTTTCTTT.

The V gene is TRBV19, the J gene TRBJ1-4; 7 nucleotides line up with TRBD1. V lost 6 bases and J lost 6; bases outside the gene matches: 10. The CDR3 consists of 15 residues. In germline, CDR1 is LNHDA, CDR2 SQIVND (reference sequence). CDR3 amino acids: CASRTPGQRYEKLFF. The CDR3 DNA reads TGTGCCAGTAGGACACCGGGACAGCGCTATGAAAAACTGTTTTTT.

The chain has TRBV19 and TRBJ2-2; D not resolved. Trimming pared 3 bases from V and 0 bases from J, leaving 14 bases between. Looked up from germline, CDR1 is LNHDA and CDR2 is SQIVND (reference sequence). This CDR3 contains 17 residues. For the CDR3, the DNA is TGTGCCAGTAGTATCCGCGGTCGGAATACGAACACCGGGGAGCTGTTTTTT. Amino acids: CASSIRGRNTNTGELFF.

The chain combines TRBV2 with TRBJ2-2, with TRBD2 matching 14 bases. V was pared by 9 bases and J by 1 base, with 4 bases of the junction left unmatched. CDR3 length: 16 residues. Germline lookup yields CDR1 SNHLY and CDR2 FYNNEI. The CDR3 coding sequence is TGTGCCAGGACTAGCGGGAGGGCCCAGAACACCGGGGAGCTGTTTTTT. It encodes CARTSGRAQNTGELFF.

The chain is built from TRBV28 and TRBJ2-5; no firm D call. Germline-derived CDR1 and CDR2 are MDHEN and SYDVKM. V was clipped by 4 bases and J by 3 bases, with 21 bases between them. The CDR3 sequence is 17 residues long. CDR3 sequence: CASSSMSEIRVEETQYF. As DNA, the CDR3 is TGTGCCAGCAGTTCAATGAGCGAAATCCGGGTAGAAGAGACCCAGTACTTC.

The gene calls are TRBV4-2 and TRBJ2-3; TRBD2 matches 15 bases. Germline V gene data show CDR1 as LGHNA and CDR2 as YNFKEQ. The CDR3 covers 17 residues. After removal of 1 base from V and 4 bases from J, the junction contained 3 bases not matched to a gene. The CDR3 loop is CASSQGGTSGGSDTQYF. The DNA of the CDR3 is TGTGCCAGCAGCCAAGGCGGGACTAGCGGGGGGTCAGATACGCAGTATTTT.

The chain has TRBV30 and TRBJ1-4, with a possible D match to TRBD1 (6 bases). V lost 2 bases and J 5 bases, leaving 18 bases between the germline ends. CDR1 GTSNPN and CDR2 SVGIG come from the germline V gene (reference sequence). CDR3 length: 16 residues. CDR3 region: CAWSRGQSAYNEKLFF. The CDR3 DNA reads TGTGCCTGGAGTAGGGGACAAAGTGCCTACAATGAAAAACTGTTTTTT.

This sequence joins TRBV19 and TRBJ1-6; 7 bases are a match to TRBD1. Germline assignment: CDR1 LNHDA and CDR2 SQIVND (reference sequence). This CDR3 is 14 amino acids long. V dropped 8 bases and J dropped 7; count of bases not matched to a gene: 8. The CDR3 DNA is TGTGCCAGTGGAGACAGGGCAAGGAATTCACCCCTCCACTTT. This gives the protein CASGDRARNSPLHF.

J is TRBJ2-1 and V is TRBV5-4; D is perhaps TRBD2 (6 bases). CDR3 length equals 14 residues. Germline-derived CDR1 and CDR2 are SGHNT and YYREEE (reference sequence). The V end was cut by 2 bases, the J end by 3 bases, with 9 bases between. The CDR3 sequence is CASSLAGVYNEQFF. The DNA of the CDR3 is TGTGCCAGCAGCTTAGCGGGCGTCTACAATGAGCAGTTCTTC.

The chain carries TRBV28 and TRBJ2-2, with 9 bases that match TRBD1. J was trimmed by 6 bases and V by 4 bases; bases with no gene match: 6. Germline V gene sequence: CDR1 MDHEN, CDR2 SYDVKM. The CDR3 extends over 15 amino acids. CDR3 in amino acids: CASSSQGAVAGELFF. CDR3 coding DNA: TGTGCCAGCAGTTCACAGGGGGCGGTGGCCGGGGAGCTGTTTTTT.

Here the CDR3 DNA reads TGCGCCAGCAGCCCACAGACAGGGGGCCAAGAGACCCAGTACTTC. Translated, it gives CASSPQTGGQETQYF. J is TRBJ2-5 and V is TRBV5-1; TRBD1 aligns across 9 bases. Germline CDR1 SGHRS, CDR2 YFSETQ. V trimming: 4 bases; J trimming: 1 base; junction bases outside the gene matches: 5. The CDR3 extends over 15 amino acids.

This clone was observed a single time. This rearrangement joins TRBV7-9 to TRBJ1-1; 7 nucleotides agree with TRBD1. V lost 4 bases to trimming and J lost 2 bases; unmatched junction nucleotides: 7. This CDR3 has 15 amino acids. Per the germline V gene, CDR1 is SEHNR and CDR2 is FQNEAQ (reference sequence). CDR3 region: CASSWVRGENTEAFF. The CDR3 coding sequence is TGTGCCAGCAGCTGGGTCAGGGGGGAAAACACTGAAGCTTTCTTT.

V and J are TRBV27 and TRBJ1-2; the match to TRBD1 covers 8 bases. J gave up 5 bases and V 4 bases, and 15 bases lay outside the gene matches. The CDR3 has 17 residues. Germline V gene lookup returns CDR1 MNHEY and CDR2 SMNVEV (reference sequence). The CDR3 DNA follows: TGTGCCAGCAGTTCGATGACAGGGGCTCTATCACTGTATGGCTACACCTTC. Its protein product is CASSSMTGALSLYGYTF.

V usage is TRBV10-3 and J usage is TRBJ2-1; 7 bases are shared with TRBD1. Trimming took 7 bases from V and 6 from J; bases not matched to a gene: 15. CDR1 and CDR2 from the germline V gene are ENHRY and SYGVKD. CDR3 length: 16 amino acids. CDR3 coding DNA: TGTGCCATCAAAAAGGCGGCAGGGGGAGTGAGCAATGAGCAGTTCTTC. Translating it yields CAIKKAAGGVSNEQFF.

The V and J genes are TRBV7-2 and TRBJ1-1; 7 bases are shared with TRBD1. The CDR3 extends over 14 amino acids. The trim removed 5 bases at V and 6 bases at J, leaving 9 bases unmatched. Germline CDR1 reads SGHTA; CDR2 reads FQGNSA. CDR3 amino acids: CASSPRWTGSEAFF. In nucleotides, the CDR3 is TGTGCCAGCAGCCCCCGATGGACAGGCTCTGAAGCTTTCTTT.

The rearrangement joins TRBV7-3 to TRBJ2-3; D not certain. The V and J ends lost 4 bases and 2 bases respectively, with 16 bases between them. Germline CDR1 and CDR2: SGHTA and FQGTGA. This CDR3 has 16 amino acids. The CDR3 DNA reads TGTGCCAGCAGCTCTGACTCCGGCGCACACACAGATACGCAGTATTTT. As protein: CASSSDSGAHTDTQYF.

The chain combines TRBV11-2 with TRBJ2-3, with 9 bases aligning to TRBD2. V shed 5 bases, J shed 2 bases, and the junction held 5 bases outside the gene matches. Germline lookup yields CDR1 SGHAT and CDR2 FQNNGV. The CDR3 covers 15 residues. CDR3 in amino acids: CASSHSGGDTDTQYF. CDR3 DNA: TGTGCCAGCAGCCATAGCGGGGGAGACACAGATACGCAGTATTTT. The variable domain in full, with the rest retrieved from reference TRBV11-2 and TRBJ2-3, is EAGVAQSPRYKIIEKRQSVAFWCNPISGHATLYWYQQILGQGPKLLIQFQNNGVVDDSQLPKDRFSAERLKGVDSTLKIQPAKLEDSAVYLCASSHSGGDTDTQYFGPGTRLTVL.

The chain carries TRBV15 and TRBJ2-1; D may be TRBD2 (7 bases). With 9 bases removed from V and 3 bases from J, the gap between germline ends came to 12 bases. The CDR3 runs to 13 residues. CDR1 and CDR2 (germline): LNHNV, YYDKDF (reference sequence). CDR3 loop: CATCRGGYNEQFF. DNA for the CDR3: TGTGCCACTTGTAGGGGGGGCTACAATGAGCAGTTCTTC.

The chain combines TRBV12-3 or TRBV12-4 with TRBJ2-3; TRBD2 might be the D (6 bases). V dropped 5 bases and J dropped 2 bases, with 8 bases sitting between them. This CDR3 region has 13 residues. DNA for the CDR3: TGTGCCAGCAGTCGGGGGAACACAGATACGCAGTATTTT. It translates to CASSRGNTDTQYF.

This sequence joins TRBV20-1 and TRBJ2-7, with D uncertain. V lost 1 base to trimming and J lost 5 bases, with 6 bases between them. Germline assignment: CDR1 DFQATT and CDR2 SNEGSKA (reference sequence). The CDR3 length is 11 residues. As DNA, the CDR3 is TGCAGTGCTAGAGGGGCCCACGAGCAGTACTTC. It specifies CSARGAHEQYF.

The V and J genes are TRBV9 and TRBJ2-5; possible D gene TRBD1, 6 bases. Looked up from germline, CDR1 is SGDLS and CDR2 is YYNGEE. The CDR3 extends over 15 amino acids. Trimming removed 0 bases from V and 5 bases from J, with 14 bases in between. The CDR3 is CASSVGQGRMETQYF. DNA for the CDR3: TGTGCCAGCAGCGTAGGGCAGGGGCGAATGGAGACCCAGTACTTC.

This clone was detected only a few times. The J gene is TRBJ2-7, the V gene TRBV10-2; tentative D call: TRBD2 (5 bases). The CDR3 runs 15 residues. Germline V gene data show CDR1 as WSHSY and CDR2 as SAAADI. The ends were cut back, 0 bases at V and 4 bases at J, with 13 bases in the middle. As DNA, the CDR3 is TGCGCCAGCAGTGAGTCGCTAGCCGCTGGATACGAGCAGTACTTC. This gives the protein CASSESLAAGYEQYF.